This T cell receptor beta chain was identified during a study of CD8 T cells in Susac syndrome. Study-wide findings and caveats: The study's TCR sequencing and HLA analysis drew on a certain number of individuals. That number was acknowledged as relatively small.

This clonotype was counted a single time. What it recognizes is unknown. From blood CD8+ and CD4+ T cells, TCR beta sequences were generated. With random hexamers, reverse transcription was performed on about 0.5 to 1 ug of RNA. Across 54 Vbeta and 13 Jbeta, TCR beta CDR3 was amplified with immunoSEQ multiplex PCR. A single record per CDR3 protein comes from TCRdb applying MiXCR to the immunoSEQ multiplex PCR reads. The table records 300,000 or so distinct CDR3 sequences, roughly nine tenths of them present only once. Looked up from germline, CDR1 is MRHNA and CDR2 is SNTAGT. With 3 bases removed from V and 7 bases from J, the gap between germline ends came to 21 bases. This CDR3 is built from 16 residues.

This chain uses TRBV6-4 with TRBJ1-2, with a possible D match to TRBD1 (5 bases). The receptor's source is a human donor with multiple sclerosis. Sequences were obtained from CD4+ T cells from PBMCs. DNA of the CDR3: TGTGCCAGCAGTGAAGTGAGACAGCCGAAGCTCTCTGGCTACACCTTC. It is translated as CASSEVRQPKLSGYTF.